Each of the 25 T cell receptor beta chains below was sequenced from the same sample in a study of OX40 agonist ivuxolimab in advanced cancers. Sequencing was performed with immunoSEQ multiplex PCR; in TCRdb, only in-frame clones are kept and a portion is missing. The sample consists of some 10,000 clones, around 78% of them appearing once. Sequenced material: CD4+ or CD8+ T cells sorted from blood, taken in a trial of the OX40 agonist ivuxolimab. Receptors originate from an adult with an advanced solid tumor such as melanoma, head and neck, liver or kidney cancer.

The CDR3 is CASSVSYNSPLHF. In nucleotides, the CDR3 is TGTGCCAGCAGTGTGAGCTATAATTCACCCCTCCACTTT. The chain uses TRBV6-1 and TRBJ1-6, with unresolved D. CDR3 size: 13 residues. V gave up 4 bases and J gave up 3 bases, with 4 bases separating them. Germline-derived CDR1 and CDR2 are MNHNS and SASEGT.

The chain combines TRBV27 with TRBJ2-7, with 8 bases lining up with TRBD1. J was trimmed by 3 bases and V by 6 bases; bases with no gene match: 7. The germline V gene has CDR1 MNHEY and CDR2 SMNVEV (reference sequence). The CDR3 length is 14 residues. CDR3 bases: TGTGCCAGCAGAGCAGGGGGCGCGGACTACGAGCAGTACTTC. Translated, it gives CASRAGGADYEQYF.

V is TRBV10-3 and J is TRBJ1-5; 8 bases are shared with TRBD1. Germline V CDR1 and CDR2: ENHRY, SYGVKD. V trimming: 3 bases; J trimming: 5 bases; junction bases outside the gene matches: 9. The CDR3 is made up of 16 amino acids. The CDR3 bases are TGTGCCATCAGTGATATCCAGGGGGCGAAGTATCAGCCCCAGCATTTT. Its protein product is CAISDIQGAKYQPQHF.

This chain uses TRBV29-1 with TRBJ2-7, with 10 bases that match TRBD1. The CDR3 is 14 residues long. The V and J ends lost 5 bases and 6 bases, in that order; junction bases with no gene match: 10. Germline V gene sequence: CDR1 SQVTM, CDR2 ANQGSEA. The CDR3, as DNA: TGCAGCGTTTGGGGAGGGGACAGGGGCTCCGAGCAGTACTTC. This encodes CSVWGGDRGSEQYF.

The V call is TRBV5-6, the J call TRBJ2-7; D unclear. Germline V CDR1 and CDR2: SGHDT, YYEEEE. The CDR3 has 13 amino acids. The V gene lost 0 bases and the J gene lost 4 bases, with 8 bases spanning the gap. The CDR3 sequence: CASSLEERYEQYF. CDR3 bases: TGTGCCAGCAGCTTGGAAGAAAGATACGAGCAGTACTTC.

The chain is built from TRBV25-1 and TRBJ2-2, with TRBD1 as a possible D gene (5 bases). Germline CDR1 and CDR2: MGHDK and SYGVNS. This CDR3 is 14 amino acids long. V was cut by 1 base and J by 6 bases, with 9 bases left in between. As DNA, the CDR3 is TGTGCCAGCAGTGAATCAAGGGGCGCCGGGGAGCTGTTTTTT. It is translated as CASSESRGAGELFF.

V gene TRBV11-2 combines with J gene TRBJ2-1, with a possible D match to TRBD2 (6 bases). This CDR3 is 13 amino acids long. The germline CDR1 and CDR2 sequences are SGHAT and FQNNGV. Trimming shortened V by 2 bases and J by 15 bases, and 17 bases separated the two germline ends. The CDR3 region has the DNA TGTGCCAGCAGCTTAACCCTAGCGACCAGTTGGTTCTTC. Translated: CASSLTLATSWFF.

The CDR3 DNA follows: TGTGCCAGCACCTGGGGTGGGGATGGCTACACCTTC. The encoded protein is CASTWGGDGYTF. This sequence joins TRBV6-5 and TRBJ1-2; D is unclear. Trimming stripped 7 bases from V and 6 bases from J, with 12 bases between. This CDR3 region has 12 residues. Germline CDR1 and CDR2: MNHEY and SVGAGI.

V is TRBV28 and J is TRBJ2-7; D is unclear. The V gene's germline CDR1 is MDHEN and CDR2 SYDVKM. V lost 3 bases and J lost 3, with 3 bases in between. The CDR3 runs to 11 residues. The CDR3 DNA is TGTGCCAGCAGTTTTGGCTACGAGCAGTACTTC. Translation gives CASSFGYEQYF.

This sequence joins TRBV7-2 and TRBJ2-3; 11 nucleotides match TRBD2. Germline V lookup: CDR1 SGHTA, CDR2 FQGNSA. The V segment lost 4 bases and the J segment 11 bases; nucleotides outside the gene matches: 11. CDR3 length: 15 residues. The CDR3 loop is CASSYFSGGARGQYF. CDR3 sequence (DNA): TGTGCCAGCAGCTACTTTAGCGGGGGGGCGCGGGGGCAGTATTTT.

The rearrangement joins TRBV5-5 to TRBJ2-5; 7 bases map to TRBD1. V gave up 3 bases and J gave up 5 bases; unmatched junction bases: 10. CDR1 SGHKS and CDR2 YYEKEE come from the germline V gene (reference sequence). The CDR3 sequence is 15 residues long. Here the CDR3 reads CASSSAQGPHETQYF. CDR3 in DNA: TGTGCCAGCAGCTCGGCACAGGGGCCCCATGAGACCCAGTACTTC.

This sequence joins TRBV7-2 and TRBJ2-7; D unresolved. V was shortened by 5 bases and J by 1 base, with 12 bases between the two germline ends. The length of the CDR3 is 14 residues. Germline lookup yields CDR1 SGHTA and CDR2 FQGNSA. Here the CDR3 DNA reads TGTGCCAGCAGCGGCTTGATCGAATCCTACGAGCAGTACTTC. Translating gives CASSGLIESYEQYF.

The J gene is TRBJ2-7, the V gene TRBV5-6; no definite D call. V was shortened by 0 bases and J by 1 base, with 5 bases between the two germline ends. CDR3 size: 13 residues. CDR1 and CDR2 from the germline V gene are SGHDT and YYEEEE. DNA of the CDR3: TGTGCCAGCAGCTTGGGCGTATCCTACGAGCAGTACTTC. The encoded protein is CASSLGVSYEQYF.

The chain links TRBV7-2 to TRBJ2-2; perhaps TRBD1 as D (6 bases). V lost 3 bases and J lost 11, with 10 bases in between. Germline values: CDR1 SGHTA, CDR2 FQGNSA. CDR3 length: 12 residues. Here the CDR3 reads CASSFRGGELFF. The CDR3 coding sequence is TGTGCCAGCAGCTTCAGGGGTGGAGAGCTGTTTTTT.

This clone was seen more than once but under ten times. The chain has TRBV7-9 and TRBJ1-1; D remains unclear. Trimming took 5 bases from V and 3 from J, leaving 13 bases between them. There are 14 residues in the CDR3. The germline gives CDR1 SEHNR, CDR2 FQNEAQ (reference sequence). CDR3 region: CASSPDSWHTEAFF. The CDR3 DNA sequence: TGTGCCAGCAGCCCAGACTCTTGGCACACTGAAGCTTTCTTT.

V gene TRBV5-8 combines with J gene TRBJ1-1; D not certain. Germline V gene sequence: CDR1 SGHTS, CDR2 YDEGEE. This CDR3 is 12 amino acids long. V dropped 2 bases and J dropped 5 bases, with 7 bases sitting between them. The CDR3 DNA is TGTGCCAGCAGCTTAGGGAGAACTGAAGCTTTCTTT. Translating gives CASSLGRTEAFF.

V gene TRBV7-3 combines with J gene TRBJ1-3; a possible D gene is TRBD1 (5 bases). Trimming stripped 2 bases from V and 7 bases from J, with 15 bases between. From germline, CDR1 is SGHTA and CDR2 FQGTGA. CDR3 length: 15 residues. CDR3 coding DNA: TGTGCCAGCAGCTTATCCGGGGGAGTAGGGAACACCATATATTTT. Translation gives CASSLSGGVGNTIYF.

The rearrangement joins TRBV7-9 to TRBJ2-2; 12 bases fit TRBD2. Trimming cost V 4 bases and J 4 bases; bases outside gene matches: 7. The V gene's germline CDR1 is SEHNR and CDR2 FQNEAQ (reference sequence). The CDR3 extends over 17 amino acids. The CDR3: CASSSWTSGASTGELFF. Written as DNA, the CDR3 is TGTGCCAGCAGCTCGTGGACTAGCGGGGCCTCCACCGGGGAGCTGTTTTTT.

This clone is classed as large. The genes are TRBV7-2 and TRBJ1-1; maybe TRBD1 (6 bases). This CDR3 comprises 12 residues. V lost 5 bases and J lost 10, with 14 bases in between. Germline CDR1 and CDR2: SGHTA and FQGNSA. The CDR3: CASSPTGTTAFF. Written as DNA, the CDR3 is TGTGCCAGCAGCCCCACGGGGACAACAGCTTTCTTT. The full variable domain, with the rest looked up from reference TRBV7-2 and TRBJ1-1, is GAGVSQSPSNKVTEKGKDVELRCDPISGHTALYWYRQSLGQGLEFLIYFQGNSAPDKSGLPSDRFSAERTGGSVSTLTIQRTQQEDSAVYLCASSPTGTTAFFGQGTRLTVV.

This chain uses TRBV5-1 with TRBJ1-2, with D unresolved. This CDR3 contains 16 residues. The V gene's germline CDR1 is SGHRS and CDR2 YFSETQ. The V end was cut by 0 bases, the J end by 4 bases, with 16 bases between. In nucleotides, the CDR3 is TGCGCCAGCAGCTTGGCGGGCTCGCAGCACCCCTATGGCTACACCTTC. Translation: CASSLAGSQHPYGYTF.

The chain has TRBV7-9 and TRBJ2-3, with a possible D match to TRBD1 (5 bases). This CDR3 region has 13 residues. Trimming took off 5 bases at V and 8 bases at J, with 14 bases between the two ends. Germline CDR1 and CDR2: SEHNR and FQNEAQ (reference sequence). The CDR3 nucleotides read TGTGCCAGCAGCCCCGAAGGGGAATCTACGCAGTATTTT. Amino acid sequence: CASSPEGESTQYF.

V gene TRBV7-9 combines with J gene TRBJ2-7; tentative D call: TRBD1 (6 bases). Germline CDR1 and CDR2: SEHNR and FQNEAQ (reference sequence). This CDR3 spans 13 amino acids. V gave up 1 base and J gave up 5 bases, with 9 bases separating them. CDR3 DNA sequence: TGTGCCAGCAGCTTAGGGACAGCCAACGAGCAGTACTTC. It encodes CASSLGTANEQYF.

The chain couples TRBV14 to TRBJ2-1, with 10 bases matching TRBD2. This CDR3 spans 19 amino acids. V gave up 4 bases and J gave up 0 bases; unmatched junction bases: 12. Germline V gene sequence: CDR1 SGHDN, CDR2 FVKESK. CDR3 DNA: TGTGCCAGCAGCCTTTCTAGCGGGGGCCCTTCTAACTCCTACAATGAGCAGTTCTTC. Amino acids: CASSLSSGGPSNSYNEQFF.

J is TRBJ2-7 and V is TRBV25-1; D not resolved. The CDR3 has 12 residues. The V end was cut by 3 bases, the J end by 2 bases, with 5 bases between. The germline V gene has CDR1 MGHDK and CDR2 SYGVNS. CDR3 nucleotides: TGTGCCAGCAGTGACAGAACCTACGAGCAGTACTTC. Translating gives CASSDRTYEQYF.

The gene calls are TRBV7-9 and TRBJ2-7; TRBD1 matches at 11 bases. Germline-derived CDR1 and CDR2 are SEHNR and FQNEAQ (reference sequence). This CDR3 is 14 amino acids long. V shed 5 bases, J shed 5 bases, and the junction held 5 bases outside the gene matches. CDR3 region: CASSPGQGADEQYF. DNA for the CDR3: TGTGCCAGCAGCCCCGGACAGGGGGCGGACGAGCAGTACTTC.